The 5 T cell receptor beta chains below were found in one sample sequenced in a study of beta chain features in type 1 diabetes. General observations from the study: TCRB CDR3s from Type 1 diabetes patients were moderately but significantly shorter in all four CD4+ subsets.

The sequenced template was cDNA made from the entire isolated RNA. Data came from immunoSEQ multiplex PCR; TCRdb stores just in-frame clones and leaves some out. The sample contains about 45,000 clones, 65% to 70% of which appear only once. These receptors' antigens are unknown. Sequenced material: Tregs from blood. These receptors were collected from a woman younger than 30 with type 1 diabetes.

CDR3 amino acids: CASSLVAGMYNEQFF. The CDR3 DNA is TGTGCCAGCAGCTTAGTAGCGGGCATGTACAATGAGCAGTTCTTC. J is TRBJ2-1 and V is TRBV7-2, with 7 bases that match TRBD2. Trimming at V came to 1 base and at J to 4 bases, leaving 4 bases not matched to a gene. Germline CDR1 is SGHTA and CDR2 is FQGNSA. The CDR3 is 15 amino acids.

The chain uses TRBV9 and TRBJ1-5; D is unclear. V was clipped by 0 bases and J by 3 bases, with 7 bases between them. The CDR3 spans 14 residues. Germline assignment: CDR1 SGDLS and CDR2 YYNGEE. The CDR3: CASSVGGHNQPQHF. The CDR3 coding sequence is TGTGCCAGCAGCGTAGGCGGTCACAATCAGCCCCAGCATTTT.

The rearrangement uses TRBV6-6 and TRBJ2-1, with D tentatively TRBD1 (6 bases). Deletions cut 5 bases from V and 9 bases from J, with 14 bases between. The CDR3 consists of 13 residues. Germline V gene data show CDR1 as MNHNY and CDR2 as SVGAGI (reference sequence). CDR3 sequence reads: CASSPGRGVEQFF. The CDR3 DNA is TGTGCCAGCAGTCCCGGCAGGGGAGTTGAGCAGTTCTTC.

V is TRBV10-3 and J is TRBJ2-7, with D tentatively TRBD2 (7 bases). V lost 2 bases to trimming and J lost 5 bases, with 13 bases between them. The CDR3 spans 14 residues. Germline CDR1 and CDR2: ENHRY and SYGVKD. CDR3 nucleotide sequence: TGTGCCATCAGTGAGGGCAGGGAGGGGGACGAGCAGTACTTC. Encoded protein: CAISEGREGDEQYF.

The rearrangement uses TRBV27 and TRBJ2-6; D is possibly TRBD1 (5 bases). The length of the CDR3 is 13 residues. V was pared by 6 bases and J by 13 bases, with 16 bases between. Germline CDR1 and CDR2: MNHEY and SMNVEV (reference sequence). CDR3 in amino acids: CASRRQGALVLTF. CDR3 coding DNA: TGTGCCAGCAGGCGACAAGGGGCCCTTGTCCTGACTTTC.